This T cell receptor beta chain was captured in a study of patients and donors after allogeneic stem cell transplantation. TCRdb re-called the RT-PCR reads through MiXCR, storing one row per CDR3 protein. There are 190,000 or so distinct CDR3 sequences in the sample; around 40% occur only once, and around a tenth lies in the top ten. CDR3 size: 13 residues. V lost 6 bases to trimming and J lost 8 bases; unmatched junction nucleotides: 9. This clonotype was sampled from a human donor who was either an allogeneic HSCT recipient or a stem cell or donor lymphocyte infusion donor (not recorded which). It is not recorded whose cells these are; they may come from a transplant donor. The sequenced sample was blood, either unsorted or a sorted T cell fraction (not recorded which). The rearrangement uses TRBV12-3 or TRBV12-4 and TRBJ1-2; 7 bases line up with TRBD1. The CDR3 loop is CASRSGQGGGYTF. CDR3 sequence (DNA): TGTGCCAGCAGATCGGGTCAGGGGGGAGGCTACACCTTC.